This TCR beta chain stems from a study of control samples from healthy donors and cancer patients. The CDR3 extends over 14 amino acids. The germline V and J ends were trimmed by 4 bases and 4 bases, with 13 bases remaining between them. Germline loops: CDR1 ENHRY, CDR2 SYGVKD. Method: immunoSEQ multiplex PCR; TCRdb's copy keeps in-frame clones and lacks some. The repertoire holds tens of thousands of clones, with approximately 93% as singletons. Input material: blood. The source is a man between 60 and 75 years old in good health. The chain combines TRBV10-3 with TRBJ1-2; maybe TRBD1 (5 bases). The CDR3 DNA reads as TGTGCCATCAGTGCTGGAGGGGCGGGCTATGGCTACACCTTC. Amino acids: CAISAGGAGYGYTF.